Below, 9 T cell receptor beta chains from the same sample are listed, as sequenced in a study of T cell changes during pregnancy in multiple sclerosis. Sequencing used immunoSEQ multiplex PCR; TCRdb keeps in-frame clones, though not all of them. The sample lists about 38,000 clones; about 91% were seen once. Source: CD8+ T cells from peripheral blood mononuclear cells, taken after pregnancy. These receptors all stem from a female donor with multiple sclerosis, enrolled in a pregnancy study.

On this clone itself: At the DNA level, this CDR3 is encoded by other sequences in the same sample as well. The rearrangement uses TRBV27 and TRBJ1-2; D unresolved. The V end lost 0 bases, the J end lost 2 bases, and 4 bases lay between the germline ends. The CDR3 extends over 13 amino acids. CDR1 MNHEY and CDR2 SMNVEV come from the germline V gene (reference sequence). CDR3 sequence (DNA): TGTGCCAGCAGTTTATCCAGAAACTATGGCTACACCTTC. Its protein is CASSLSRNYGYTF.

J is TRBJ2-1 and V is TRBV7-6; 8 nucleotides line up with TRBD2. The CDR3 sequence is 14 residues long. The ends lost 5 bases at V and 9 bases at J; junction bases unmatched: 9. Germline-derived CDR1 and CDR2 are SGHVS and FNYEAQ. The CDR3 region is CASSIGRGVGEQFF. The CDR3 nucleotides read TGTGCCAGCAGCATCGGGAGGGGGGTCGGTGAGCAGTTCTTC.

The gene calls are TRBV5-1 and TRBJ2-7, with D maybe TRBD2 (5 bases). Germline V gene data show CDR1 as SGHRS and CDR2 as YFSETQ. Trimming left V 0 bases short and J 4 bases short, with 14 bases between. The CDR3 consists of 15 residues. CDR3 in amino acids: CASSLVGGFRYEQYF. DNA of the CDR3: TGCGCCAGCAGCTTGGTAGGAGGCTTCCGTTACGAGCAGTACTTC.

This chain links TRBV7-9 with TRBJ1-5; weak D call: TRBD1 (5 bases). Deletions cut 5 bases from V and 5 bases from J, with 13 bases between. The CDR3 runs 14 residues. The germline V gene encodes CDR1 SEHNR and CDR2 FQNEAQ (reference sequence). CDR3 amino acids: CASSPGAYDQPQHF. CDR3 nucleotides: TGTGCCAGCAGCCCTGGGGCATATGATCAGCCCCAGCATTTT.

CDR3 bases: TGTGCCAGCAGTGAGCTAGCGGGGGGCGTGACAGATACGCAGTATTTT. Its protein product is CASSELAGGVTDTQYF. This chain connects TRBV2 to TRBJ2-3, with TRBD2 matching 11 bases. CDR3 length: 16 amino acids. Looked up from germline, CDR1 is SNHLY and CDR2 is FYNNEI. V trimming: 3 bases; J trimming: 3 bases; junction bases outside the gene matches: 5.

This clone showed up just a few times. The V and J genes are TRBV11-2 and TRBJ1-2; D ambiguous. There are 13 residues in the CDR3. CDR1 and CDR2 from the germline V gene are SGHAT and FQNNGV. V shed 3 bases and J shed 8 bases, with 13 bases lying between them. The CDR3: CASSLEGPTGYTF. The CDR3 DNA sequence: TGTGCCAGCAGCTTGGAGGGCCCCACCGGCTACACCTTC.

The CDR3 nucleotides are TGTGCCAGCGGAGGACAGGGCTACACCTTC. Its translation is CASGGQGYTF. The rearrangement links TRBV6-6 to TRBJ1-2, with D perhaps TRBD1 (6 bases). The CDR3 is made up of 10 amino acids. CDR1 is MNHNY and CDR2 is SVGAGI in the germline V gene (reference sequence). Trimming removed 8 bases from V and 8 bases from J, with 9 bases in between.

V usage is TRBV7-9 and J usage is TRBJ1-1; D not resolved. The length of the CDR3 is 14 residues. Trimming took 9 bases from V and 8 from J, leaving 22 bases between them. The germline CDR1 and CDR2 sequences are SEHNR and FQNEAQ (reference sequence). The CDR3 protein is CASQPHTAEFEAFF. Written as DNA, the CDR3 is TGTGCCAGTCAGCCTCATACGGCGGAATTCGAAGCTTTCTTT.

The chain couples TRBV19 to TRBJ2-3; 9 bases line up with TRBD2. The V and J ends lost 9 bases and 6 bases, in that order; junction bases with no gene match: 16. Germline V gene data show CDR1 as LNHDA and CDR2 as SQIVND (reference sequence). The CDR3 runs 16 residues. The CDR3 here is CASSRRTSEERDTQYF. The CDR3 nucleotides are TGTGCCAGCAGCAGGAGGACTAGCGAAGAAAGGGATACGCAGTATTTT.